The following is a T cell receptor (beta chain) sequence with its context. Treatment was busulfan-fludarabine conditioning, a marrow graft, and cyclophosphamide on days +3 and +4. The source of the sample is a study of T cells after posttransplantation cyclophosphamide. Produced via immunoSEQ multiplex PCR; TCRdb's table is partial and in-frame only. Of 20,000 to 25,000 clones listed, 86% are singletons. V lost 6 bases to trimming and J lost 8 bases; unmatched junction nucleotides: 19. The germline CDR1 and CDR2 sequences are MDHEN and SYDVKM. CDR3 length: 17 amino acids. This TCR derives from a female patient between 25 and 45 years old who received an allogeneic stem cell transplant from an unrelated donor, was CMV-positive, and had no GVHD. Some T cells may be supplied by the graft donor. The chain links TRBV28 to TRBJ2-3; TRBD2 matches 8 bases. Source: PBMCs, taken after allogeneic stem cell transplant with posttransplant cyclophosphamide. DNA for the CDR3: TGTGCCAGCAGCCCTACCTTTCGGGCTAGCGGGCCCCTTACGCAGTATTTT. This translates into CASSPTFRASGPLTQYF.